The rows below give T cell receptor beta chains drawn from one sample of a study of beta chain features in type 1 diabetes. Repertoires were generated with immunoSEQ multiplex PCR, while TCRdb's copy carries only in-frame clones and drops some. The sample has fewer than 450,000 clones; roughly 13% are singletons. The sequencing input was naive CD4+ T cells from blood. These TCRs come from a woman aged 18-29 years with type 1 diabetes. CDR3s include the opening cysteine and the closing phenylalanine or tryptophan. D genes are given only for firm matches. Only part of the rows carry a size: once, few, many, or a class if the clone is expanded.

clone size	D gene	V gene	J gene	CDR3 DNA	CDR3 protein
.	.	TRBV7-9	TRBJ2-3	TGTGCCAGCAGCTTAGGGCTAGCGACAGATACGCAGTATTTT	CASSLGLATDTQYF
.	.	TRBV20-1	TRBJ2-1	TGCAGTGCTGGCCGGGGGGAGCAGTTCTTC	CSAGRGEQFF
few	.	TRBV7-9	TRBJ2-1	TGTGCCAGCAGCTTAGTGTTAGCCTTGGGCTACAATGAGCAGTTCTTC	CASSLVLALGYNEQFF
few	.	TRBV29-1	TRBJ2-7	TGCAGCGTTGTGTACAGGGCCAGTGGGTCCTCCTACGAGCAGTACTTC	CSVVYRASGSSYEQYF
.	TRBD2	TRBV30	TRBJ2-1	TGTGCCTGGACTAGCGGGAGGGCCGTGGGTTACAATGAGCAGTTCTTC	CAWTSGRAVGYNEQFF
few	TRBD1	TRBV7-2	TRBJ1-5	TGTGCCAGCAGCTCAGGGGGACATAGCAATCAGCCCCAGCATTTT	CASSSGGHSNQPQHF
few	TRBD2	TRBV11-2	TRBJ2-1	TGTGCCAGCAGCTTTTCTAGCGGGAGCTCCTACAATGAGCAGTTCTTC	CASSFSSGSSYNEQFF
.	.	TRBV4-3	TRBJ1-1	TGCGCCAGCAGCCTGGACAGCAGCTACACTGAAGCTTTCTTT	CASSLDSSYTEAFF
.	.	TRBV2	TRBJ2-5	TGTGCCAGCAGTGAGTCCGGGGAGACCCAGTACTTC	CASSESGETQYF
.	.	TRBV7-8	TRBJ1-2	TGTGCCAGCAGCTTCCGGGGGGCGGGAGGCTACACCTTC	CASSFRGAGGYTF
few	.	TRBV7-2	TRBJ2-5	TGTGCCAGCAGCTTAACGAGTCACCAAGAGACCCAGTACTTC	CASSLTSHQETQYF
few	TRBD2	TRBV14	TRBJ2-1	TGTGCCACCGGGACTAGCGGGTTTCGTAATGAGCAGTTCTTC	CATGTSGFRNEQFF
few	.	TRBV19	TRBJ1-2	TGTGCCAGTAGTCAGGACTATGGCTACACCTTC	CASSQDYGYTF
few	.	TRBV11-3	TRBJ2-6	TGTGCCAGCAGCTTAGAAAGGAGGATTTACTCTGGGGCCAACGTCCTGACTTTC	CASSLERRIYSGANVLTF
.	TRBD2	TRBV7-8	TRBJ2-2	TGTGCCAGCAGCTTAGTAGCGGGCTACACCGGGGAGCTGTTTTTT	CASSLVAGYTGELFF
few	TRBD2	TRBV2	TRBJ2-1	TGTGCCAGCAGTCCGACTAGCGGGCTCCCAGCCAGTGAGCAGTTCTTC	CASSPTSGLPASEQFF
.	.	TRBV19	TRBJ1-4	TGTGCCAGTAGCTCGGAGCCCCTGAGCGAAAAACTGTTTTTT	CASSSEPLSEKLFF
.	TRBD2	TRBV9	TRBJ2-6	TGTGCCAGCAGCGTAGGCGACGGGAGGGAAGCTGGGGCCAACGTCCTGACTTTC	CASSVGDGREAGANVLTF
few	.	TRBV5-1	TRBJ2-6	TGCGCCAGCAGCTTGGGTACTGGGGCCAACGTCCTGACTTTC	CASSLGTGANVLTF
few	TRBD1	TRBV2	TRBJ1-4	TGTGCCAGCAGCGTGGGACAGGCTTATGAAAAACTGTTTTTT	CASSVGQAYEKLFF
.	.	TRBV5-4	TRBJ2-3	TGTGCCAGCAGCCCGGCGCTAGCGATTCAAGATACGCAGTATTTT	CASSPALAIQDTQYF
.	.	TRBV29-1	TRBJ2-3	TGCAGCGTCGTATTGCGGGTCTCCGGGGGCACAGATACGCAGTATTTT	CSVVLRVSGGTDTQYF
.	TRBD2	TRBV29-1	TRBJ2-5	TGCAGCGTTGCGGGAGGGCCTCAAGAGACCCAGTACTTC	CSVAGGPQETQYF
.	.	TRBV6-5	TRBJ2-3	TGTGCCAGCAGTTACTTGGGAGTCCTAAACACAGATACGCAGTATTTT	CASSYLGVLNTDTQYF
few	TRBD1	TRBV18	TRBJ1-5	TGTGCCAGCTCACCAGACAGGGGGTATCAGCCCCAGCATTTT	CASSPDRGYQPQHF
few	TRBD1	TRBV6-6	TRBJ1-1	TGTGCCAGCAGTTACTCGACGGGACAGGGGAACACTGAAGCTTTCTTT	CASSYSTGQGNTEAFF
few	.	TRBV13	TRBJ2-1	TGTGCCAGCAGCTTAGCGGGAGTCAATGAGCAGTTCTTC	CASSLAGVNEQFF
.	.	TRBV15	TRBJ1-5	TGTGCCACCAGCCCCAACTATCAGCCCCAGCATTTT	CATSPNYQPQHF
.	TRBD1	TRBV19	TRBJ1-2	TGTGCCAGCGGAACAGGGGGCGGGTCGTATGGCTACACCTTC	CASGTGGGSYGYTF
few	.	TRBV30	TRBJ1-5	TGTGCCTGGAGGCCGGGGGGTCCTGATCAGCCCCAGCATTTT	CAWRPGGPDQPQHF
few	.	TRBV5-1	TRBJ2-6	TGCGCCAGCAGCTTGATGTACTCTGGGGCCAACGTCCTGACTTTC	CASSLMYSGANVLTF
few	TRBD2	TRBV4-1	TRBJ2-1	TGCGCCAGCAGTAGGACTAGCGGGTGGGCTAATGAGCAGTTCTTC	CASSRTSGWANEQFF
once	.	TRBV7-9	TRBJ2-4	TGTGCCAGCAGCCTAGACCACTCAGGCAAAAACATTCAGTACTTC	CASSLDHSGKNIQYF
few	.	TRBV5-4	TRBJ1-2	TGTGCCAGCAGCTTGGGAGGGCCCAGCTATGGCTACACCTTC	CASSLGGPSYGYTF
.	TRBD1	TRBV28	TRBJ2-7	TGTGCCAGCAGTTACAGGGGGGCTTCTGGGCAGTACTTC	CASSYRGASGQYF
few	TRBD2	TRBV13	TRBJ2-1	TGTGCCAGCAGTCCTAAGCGGGGCCCCCACAATGAGCAGTTCTTC	CASSPKRGPHNEQFF
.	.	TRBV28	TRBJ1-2	TGTGCCAGCACCCTCCGGGGGGGGAGGTACACCTTC	CASTLRGGRYTF
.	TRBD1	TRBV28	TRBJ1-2	TGTGCCAGCACCACACCCGGAACAGGGGGAGGCTACACCTTC	CASTTPGTGGGYTF
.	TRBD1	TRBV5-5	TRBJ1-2	TGTGCCAGCAGCGGACAGGGGGAAGCACGAGGCTACACCTTC	CASSGQGEARGYTF
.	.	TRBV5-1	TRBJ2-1	TGCGCCAGCAGCTTGGACCCCCTCTCTACGGGTGAGCAGTTCTTC	CASSLDPLSTGEQFF
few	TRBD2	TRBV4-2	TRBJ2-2	TGTGCCAGCAGCCAACCTTCGACTAGCGGAAACACCGGGGAGCTGTTTTTT	CASSQPSTSGNTGELFF
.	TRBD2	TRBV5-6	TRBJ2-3	TGTGCCAGCAGCCTTAGACTAGCGGGAGATACGCAGTATTTT	CASSLRLAGDTQYF
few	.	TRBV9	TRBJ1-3	TGTGCCAGCAGCGTAGCTTCAGGGACTGGAAACACCATATATTTT	CASSVASGTGNTIYF
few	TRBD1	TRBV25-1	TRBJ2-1	TGTGCCAGCACCCGCTCGGTAGGGGACAGGGGGCACCATGAGCAGTTCTTC	CASTRSVGDRGHHEQFF
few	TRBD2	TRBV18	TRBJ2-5	TGTGCCAGCTCACCACGGACAGCGGGAGTGGGAGAGACCCAGTACTTC	CASSPRTAGVGETQYF
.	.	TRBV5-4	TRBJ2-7	TGTGCCAGCAGCTCGACGACGAAGGGGGAGCAGTACTTC	CASSSTTKGEQYF
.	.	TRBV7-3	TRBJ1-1	TGTGCCAGCAGCTTCGGGCAGGGCACTGAAGCTTTCTTT	CASSFGQGTEAFF
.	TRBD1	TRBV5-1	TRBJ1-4	TGCGCCAGCAGCTCCGGGACAGGGAGAGAAAAACTGTTTTTT	CASSSGTGREKLFF
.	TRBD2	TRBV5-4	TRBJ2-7	TGTGCCAGCAGCTTGGATGGGACTAGTAATACCTACGAGCAGTACTTC	CASSLDGTSNTYEQYF
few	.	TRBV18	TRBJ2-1	TGTGCCAGCTCACCACCGAAATTTCAGACAGCTAATGAGCAGTTCTTC	CASSPPKFQTANEQFF
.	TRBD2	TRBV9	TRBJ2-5	TGTGCCAGCAGCACGACTAGCGACAAAGAGACCCAGTACTTC	CASSTTSDKETQYF
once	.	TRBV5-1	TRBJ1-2	TGCGCCAGCAGCCCACCAGACAGTCCTTATGGCTACACCTTC	CASSPPDSPYGYTF